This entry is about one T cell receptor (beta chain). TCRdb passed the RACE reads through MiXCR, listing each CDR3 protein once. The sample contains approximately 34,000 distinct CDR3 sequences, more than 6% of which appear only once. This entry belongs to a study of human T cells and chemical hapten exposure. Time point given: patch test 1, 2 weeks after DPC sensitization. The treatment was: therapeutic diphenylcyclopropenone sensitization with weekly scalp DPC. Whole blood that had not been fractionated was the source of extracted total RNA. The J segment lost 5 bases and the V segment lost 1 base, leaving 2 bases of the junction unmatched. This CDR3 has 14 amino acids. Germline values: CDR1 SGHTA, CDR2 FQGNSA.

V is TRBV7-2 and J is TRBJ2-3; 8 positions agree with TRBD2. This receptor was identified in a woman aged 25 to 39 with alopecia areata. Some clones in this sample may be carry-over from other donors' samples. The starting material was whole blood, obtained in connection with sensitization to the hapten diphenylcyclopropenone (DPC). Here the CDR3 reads CASSLGLAQDTQYF. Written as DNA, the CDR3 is TGTGCCAGCAGCTTAGGACTAGCGCAAGATACGCAGTATTTT.